This T cell receptor (beta chain) derives from a study of memory CD4+ T cells and cytomegalovirus serostatus. For the study at large: Of the healthy Belgian adults, 9 were CMV seropositive and 20 to 25 seronegative. Study-wide results and caveats: Repertoires predicted CMV serostatus with median bootstrapped AUC of approximately 0.94. About two fifths of the roughly 150 known CMV-associated TCRbeta sequences appeared in CD4+ memory.

CDR1 is SGHTA, CDR2 FQGNSA, per germline. CDR3 length: 15 amino acids. The ends were cut back, 7 bases at V and 4 bases at J, with 19 bases in the middle. The sort gate was single viable CD3+CD4+CD8-CD45RO+ cells for memory CD4+ T cells. Clones were sequenced by immunoSEQ multiplex PCR, and TCRdb holds only the in-frame ones, with some missing. The table has 64,000 or so clones, approximately 80% seen once. Comments on this clone: The antigen is undetermined.

The sequence was collected from an adult in good health and CMV-seronegative. This chain links TRBV7-2 with TRBJ1-1; weak D call: TRBD1 (6 bases). Sequencing was done on a sample of memory CD4+ T cells from blood. In DNA form, the CDR3 reads TGTGCCAGCACCCCTACCCGACAGGAGGCCACTGAAGCTTTCTTT. Amino acid sequence: CASTPTRQEATEAFF. The whole variable domain, filled in from reference TRBV7-2 and TRBJ1-1, reads GAGVSQSPSNKVTEKGKDVELRCDPISGHTALYWYRQSLGQGLEFLIYFQGNSAPDKSGLPSDRFSAERTGGSVSTLTIQRTQQEDSAVYLCASTPTRQEATEAFFGQGTRLTVV.